This T cell receptor (beta chain) was identified in a study of Ad26.COV2.S vaccination and SARS-CoV-2 variants. Treatment here: 15 to 20 received Ad26.COV2.S at low or high dose, single or two shots; about 5 received placebo; per-sample allocation not given. It was on day 63 after the first vaccine or placebo injection that samples were taken. The CDR3 is 13 residues long. V was shortened by 2 bases and J by 8 bases, with 12 bases between the two germline ends. In germline, CDR1 is SGHTA, CDR2 FQGTGA. The table came from immunoSEQ multiplex PCR; TCRdb's copy has only in-frame clones and leaves some out. The repertoire includes fewer than 800,000 clones, approximately 88% of them detected once, and approximately 1.5% sits in the top ten.

The clonotype comes from a person aged 18 to 59 who received the Ad26.COV2.S COVID-19 vaccine or a placebo. The chain employs TRBV7-3 and TRBJ1-2; TRBD1 might be the D (5 bases). The specimen comprised peripheral blood, sampled in a trial of Ad26.COV2.S vaccine versus placebo. The CDR3 sequence is CASSLREGSGYTF. The CDR3 DNA sequence: TGTGCCAGCAGCTTACGTGAGGGGTCGGGCTACACCTTC.